Given below is one T cell receptor beta chain in context. The sample belongs to a study of blood T cells in healthy people across ages. About the study: Template-switching capture recovered about one barcoded beta molecule per two T cells.

The CDR3 totals 13 residues. V was clipped by 4 bases and J by 5 bases, with 12 bases between them. In germline, CDR1 is MDHEN, CDR2 SYDVKM. The use of a sample-barcoded 5' primer and a J-beta primer mix characterized a second PCR of 7 to 11 cycles. TCRdb recomputed calls from the 5' RACE reads with MiXCR, one row per CDR3 protein. The sample lists about 800,000 distinct CDR3 sequences, just under 25% seen once, with more than 3% in the top ten. This sample also appeared in a second study, on T cells of mothers and their children.

This clonotype was sampled from a boy aged 5-17 years in good health. Specimen: blood. This sequence joins TRBV28 and TRBJ2-7, with D perhaps TRBD2 (5 bases). CDR3 DNA sequence: TGTGCCAGCAGTTCGGGGTTCAACGACGAGCAGTACTTC. Translated: CASSSGFNDEQYF.